The 3 T cell receptor beta chains in this list originate from one sample, sequenced in a study of blood T cell repertoires in COVID-19. Only in-frame clones appear in the TCRdb table, and some are missing; sequencing was by immunoSEQ multiplex PCR. The sample includes approximately 60,000 clones, under 85% seen only once; the top ten take approximately 3.4%. Sequenced input: peripheral blood. The receptors derive from a woman at least 80 years old with acute or convalescent COVID-19.

The chain employs TRBV6-1 and TRBJ2-3; 11 bases agree with TRBD2. With V trimmed by 4 bases and J by 0 bases, 6 bases remained unmatched. The CDR3 consists of 17 residues. Looked up from germline, CDR1 is MNHNS and CDR2 is SASEGT. CDR3 region: CASSGLAGPISTDTQYF. The CDR3 region has the DNA TGTGCCAGCAGTGGACTAGCGGGGCCAATTAGCACAGATACGCAGTATTTT.

The chain recombines TRBV4-3 with TRBJ2-7, with 8 bases matching TRBD1. The trim removed 0 bases at V and 2 bases at J, leaving 9 bases unmatched. This CDR3 region has 17 residues. Germline V CDR1 and CDR2: LGHNA, YSLEER. The CDR3 nucleotides are TGCGCCAGCAGCCAAGAAATTTTTGGACAGGGTACCTACGAGCAGTACTTC. Translating gives CASSQEIFGQGTYEQYF.

Here the CDR3 reads CASSFGGATEAFF. The CDR3 DNA is TGTGCCAGCAGTTTTGGGGGGGCCACTGAAGCTTTCTTT. The chain couples TRBV12-3 or TRBV12-4 to TRBJ1-1; the D gene is possibly TRBD1 (6 bases). V was shortened by 3 bases and J by 4 bases, with 9 bases between the two germline ends. This CDR3 is 13 amino acids long.